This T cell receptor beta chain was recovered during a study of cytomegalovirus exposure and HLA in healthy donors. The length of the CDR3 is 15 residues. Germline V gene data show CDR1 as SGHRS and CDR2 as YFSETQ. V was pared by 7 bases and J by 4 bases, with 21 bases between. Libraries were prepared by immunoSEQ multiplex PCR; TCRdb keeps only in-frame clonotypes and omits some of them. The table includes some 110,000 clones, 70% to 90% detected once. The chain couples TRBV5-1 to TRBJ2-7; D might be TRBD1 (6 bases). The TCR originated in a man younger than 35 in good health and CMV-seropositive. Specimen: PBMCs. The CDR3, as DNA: TGCGCCAGCTCGGACCCCAGGGGCCCGGATTACGAGCAGTACTTC. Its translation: CASSDPRGPDYEQYF.